This passage covers 28 T cell receptor beta chains from one sample sequenced in a study of blood T cell repertoires in COVID-19. Repertoires were generated with immunoSEQ multiplex PCR, while TCRdb's copy carries only in-frame clones and drops some. The sample includes about 260,000 clones, approximately 87% of them seen just once. Sample: peripheral blood. The receptors shown here come from a woman in her 40s who had recovered from COVID-19.

The gene calls are TRBV11-2 and TRBJ1-4, with D possibly being TRBD1 (6 bases). V was shortened by 6 bases and J by 4 bases, with 12 bases between the two germline ends. The CDR3 totals 14 residues. Germline-derived CDR1 and CDR2 are SGHAT and FQNNGV. The CDR3 spells CASSLGQHNEKLFF. In DNA, the CDR3 is TGTGCCAGCAGTCTTGGACAGCATAATGAAAAACTGTTTTTT.

The V gene is TRBV6-5, the J gene TRBJ1-3; the D gene is possibly TRBD1 (6 bases). Germline V gives CDR1 MNHEY, CDR2 SVGAGI. The CDR3 length is 15 residues. Trimming cost V 7 bases and J 0 bases, with 13 bases left between them. CDR3 nucleotide sequence: TGTGCCAGCACCTCAACAGGGAACTCTGGAAACACCATATATTTT. It encodes CASTSTGNSGNTIYF.

This chain uses TRBV5-1 with TRBJ2-7, with 9 positions matching TRBD1. Unmatched junction bases numbered 7, after V lost 4 bases and J lost 5 bases. The CDR3 length is 14 residues. Germline V CDR1 and CDR2: SGHRS, YFSETQ. The DNA of the CDR3 is TGCGCCAGCAGCGGCGGACAGGGGAGTGACGAGCAGTACTTC. Protein sequence: CASSGGQGSDEQYF.

This chain joins TRBV5-1 and TRBJ1-5, with 9 bases lining up with TRBD1. The CDR3 contains 15 residues. The trim removed 0 bases at V and 7 bases at J, leaving 5 bases unmatched. Per germline, CDR1 SGHRS and CDR2 YFSETQ. The CDR3 nucleotides read TGCGCCAGCAGCTTGGAGGGACAGGGAAGGCAGCCCCAGCATTTT. This codes for CASSLEGQGRQPQHF.

This sequence joins TRBV3-1 (or the pseudogene TRBV3-2) and TRBJ2-2; the match to TRBD2 covers 7 bases. V shed 4 bases and J 0 bases; nucleotides not matched to a gene: 5. Germline values: CDR1 LGHDT, CDR2 YNNKEL (reference sequence). This CDR3 is 16 amino acids long. The DNA for the CDR3 is TGTGCCAGCAGCCGGCCGACTAGCTCGAACACCGGGGAGCTGTTTTTT. It yields the protein CASSRPTSSNTGELFF.

This chain uses TRBV3-1 (or the pseudogene TRBV3-2) with TRBJ2-2, with 7 bases matching TRBD1. The CDR3 is 13 residues long. V was clipped by 3 bases and J by 11 bases; unmatched bases: 6. Germline values: CDR1 LGHDT, CDR2 YNNKEL (reference sequence). The CDR3 DNA is TGTGCCAGCAGCCAGGAAGGGGGCACCGAGCTGTTTTTT. Translating gives CASSQEGGTELFF.

The chain is built from TRBV4-1 and TRBJ2-4, with D perhaps matching TRBD1 (6 bases). The germline V gene has CDR1 MGHRA and CDR2 YSYEKL. The CDR3 has 16 amino acids. V was clipped by 0 bases and J by 2 bases, with 11 bases between them. CDR3 loop: CASSQDAQGTKNIQYF. CDR3 coding DNA: TGCGCCAGCAGCCAAGATGCGCAGGGGACCAAAAACATTCAGTACTTC.

This sequence joins TRBV5-1 and TRBJ1-1; 10 bases line up with TRBD1. V gave up 2 bases and J gave up 6 bases; unmatched junction bases: 7. CDR1 and CDR2 (germline): SGHRS, YFSETQ. The CDR3 has 15 residues. The chain's CDR3 is CASSFDRGPGAEAFF. The CDR3 region has the DNA TGCGCCAGCAGCTTTGACAGGGGGCCTGGGGCTGAAGCTTTCTTT.

The rearrangement joins TRBV19 to TRBJ2-7, with 10 bases fitting TRBD1. Germline CDR1 and CDR2: LNHDA and SQIVND (reference sequence). Germline trimming cut 6 bases from V and 5 bases from J; bases unmatched to any gene: 4. The CDR3 runs 13 residues. The CDR3 spells CASSPGQGNEQYF. The DNA of the CDR3 is TGTGCCAGTAGCCCGGGACAGGGGAACGAGCAGTACTTC.

The chain couples TRBV5-6 to TRBJ2-3, with D uncertain. This CDR3 spans 13 amino acids. The germline V gene has CDR1 SGHDT and CDR2 YYEEEE. Trimming cost V 0 bases and J 1 base, with 3 bases left between them. The CDR3 loop is CASSLGRTDTQYF. CDR3 coding DNA: TGTGCCAGCAGCTTGGGGCGCACAGATACGCAGTATTTT.

DNA for the CDR3: TGTGCCAGCAGCTTGTTGGGCCGCAGTGGTCCCGAGCGGTTCTATGGCTACACCTTC. It codes for CASSLLGRSGPERFYGYTF. The chain uses TRBV5-6 and TRBJ1-2; D is ambiguous. Trimming removed 1 base at V and 4 bases at J, with 26 bases between. This CDR3 is built from 19 residues. From germline, CDR1 is SGHDT and CDR2 YYEEEE.

The rearrangement links TRBV12-1 to TRBJ1-6; whether TRBD1, the table's D call, matches the DNA was not checked. TRBV12-1 is a pseudogene locus. CDR3 size: 16 residues. CDR3 DNA: TGTGCCAGCAGCTCCACTCCGGGCCCAGGGGATTCACCCCTCCACTTT. It encodes CASSSTPGPGDSPLHF.

This clone was counted between two and nine times. The CDR3 sequence is CASSQEKLAVLNTGELFF. CDR3 coding DNA: TGCGCCAGCAGCCAAGAGAAGCTAGCGGTCCTCAACACCGGGGAGCTGTTTTTT. The chain uses TRBV4-3 and TRBJ2-2, with 7 bases lining up with TRBD2. V was clipped by 0 bases and J by 2 bases; unmatched bases: 9. From germline, CDR1 is LGHNA and CDR2 YSLEER. CDR3 length: 18 amino acids.

The V call is TRBV29-1, the J call TRBJ2-1; the D gene is possibly TRBD2 (5 bases). CDR1 is SQVTM, CDR2 ANQGSEA, per germline. CDR3 size: 16 residues. V was clipped by 4 bases and J by 7 bases, with 23 bases between them. DNA for the CDR3: TGCAGCGTTGTGGAGAGGATTTCGGGGTTAAGTAATGAGCAGTTCTTC. This translates into CSVVERISGLSNEQFF.

V usage is TRBV27 and J usage is TRBJ2-1; 8 bases line up with TRBD1. V shed 2 bases and J 2 bases; nucleotides not matched to a gene: 2. Germline V CDR1 and CDR2: MNHEY, SMNVEV (reference sequence). This CDR3 region has 15 residues. In DNA, the CDR3 is TGTGCCAGCAGTTTACTGGGACAGGCCTACAATGAGCAGTTCTTC. Translation gives CASSLLGQAYNEQFF.

V usage is TRBV7-2 and J usage is TRBJ2-2, with D perhaps TRBD2 (7 bases). The CDR3 extends over 17 amino acids. V lost 5 bases to trimming and J lost 3 bases, with 19 bases between them. CDR1 and CDR2 (germline): SGHTA, FQGNSA. CDR3 nucleotides: TGTGCCAGCAGCCTCGGTCGTGCGGGGGCGCACACCGGGGAGCTGTTTTTT. Amino acids: CASSLGRAGAHTGELFF.

The gene calls are TRBV7-9 and TRBJ2-5; 11 bases match TRBD1. The CDR3 runs 15 residues. Germline V gene sequence: CDR1 SEHNR, CDR2 FQNEAQ (reference sequence). V was clipped by 1 base and J by 5 bases; unmatched bases: 3. CDR3 nucleotide sequence: TGTGCCAGCAGCTTAGGGGACAGGGGGGAGGAGACCCAGTACTTC. This encodes CASSLGDRGEETQYF.

V gene TRBV6-5 combines with J gene TRBJ2-5, with D possibly being TRBD1 (5 bases). Germline loops: CDR1 MNHEY, CDR2 SVGAGI. This CDR3 has 15 residues. V dropped 2 bases and J dropped 1 base, with 11 bases sitting between them. The CDR3, as DNA: TGTGCCAGCAGTTACGTGGGCAGGGCCCAAGAGACCCAGTACTTC. Protein product: CASSYVGRAQETQYF.

The V and J genes are TRBV10-2 and TRBJ1-1, with D unresolved. Trimming stripped 3 bases from V and 0 bases from J, with 5 bases between. Germline assignment: CDR1 WSHSY and CDR2 SAAADI. CDR3 length: 13 amino acids. Written as DNA, the CDR3 is TGCGCCAGCAGTGATCGTCTGAACACTGAAGCTTTCTTT. The encoded protein is CASSDRLNTEAFF.

V is TRBV18 and J is TRBJ1-1, with TRBD1 identical over 7 bases. The CDR3 is made up of 16 amino acids. J gave up 0 bases and V 3 bases, and 7 bases lay outside the gene matches. Per the germline V gene, CDR1 is KGHSH and CDR2 is LQKENI. The CDR3 DNA reads TGTGCCAGCTCACCTCAGACAGGGATAATGAACACTGAAGCTTTCTTT. Its translation is CASSPQTGIMNTEAFF.

V usage is TRBV18 and J usage is TRBJ2-7, with 8 bases matching TRBD1. Looked up from germline, CDR1 is KGHSH and CDR2 is LQKENI. The CDR3 is 16 amino acids. V dropped 6 bases and J dropped 6; count of bases not matched to a gene: 16. The CDR3 here is CASSLSPRGRGSEQYF. CDR3 bases: TGTGCCAGCTCCCTAAGTCCCAGGGGGCGCGGTTCCGAGCAGTACTTC.

CDR3 DNA sequence: TGTGCCAGCAGTACGTACAGGGACACAGATACGCAGTATTTT. Its protein product is CASSTYRDTDTQYF. The chain combines TRBV6-5 with TRBJ2-3, with D possibly being TRBD1 (6 bases). This CDR3 is 14 amino acids long. The germline V gene encodes CDR1 MNHEY and CDR2 SVGAGI. V was cut by 5 bases and J by 2 bases, with 11 bases left in between.

About this clone: An end of the junction differs from the germline gene, which may be a read error. The chain has TRBV7-7 and TRBJ2-2, with 8 positions matching TRBD1. CDR1 and CDR2 from the germline V gene are SSHAT and FNYEAQ (reference sequence). CDR3 length equals 16 residues. CDR3: CASSYPGQENTGELFF. In DNA, the CDR3 is TGTGCTAGCAGTTATCCGGGACAGGAAAACACCGGGGAGCTGTTTTTT. Together with reference TRBV7-7 and TRBJ2-2, the CDR3 gives the full variable domain: GAGVSQSPRYKVTKRGQDVTLRCDPISSHATLYWYQQALGQGPEFLTYFNYEAQPDKSGLPSDRFSAERPEGSISTLTIQRTEQRDSAMYRCASSYPGQENTGELFFGEGSRLTVL.

The chain is built from TRBV9 and TRBJ1-6; TRBD1 might be the D (5 bases). V was trimmed by 2 bases and J by 8 bases, leaving 14 bases between them. Germline CDR1 reads SGDLS; CDR2 reads YYNGEE. The CDR3 covers 15 residues. CDR3 residues: CASSVTTDPYSPLHF. In DNA, the CDR3 is TGTGCCAGCAGCGTGACGACAGACCCTTATTCACCCCTCCACTTT.

J is TRBJ1-5 and V is TRBV5-6, with a possible D match to TRBD1 (6 bases). The V and J ends lost 1 base and 5 bases respectively, with 10 bases between them. CDR1 is SGHDT, CDR2 YYEEEE, per germline. The CDR3 has 14 residues. The CDR3 sequence: CASSLPGADQPQHF. For the CDR3, the DNA is TGTGCCAGCAGCTTGCCAGGGGCGGATCAGCCCCAGCATTTT.

The chain carries TRBV12-3 or TRBV12-4 and TRBJ2-7; D remains unclear. Trimming left V 1 base short and J 2 bases short, with 6 bases between. CDR3 length: 13 amino acids. The CDR3 DNA sequence: TGTGCCAGCAGTTTAGGCAGTACCTACGAGCAGTACTTC. This translates into CASSLGSTYEQYF.

This clone has a single count. The CDR3 here is CASPLSPGSPGNTIYF. CDR3 in DNA: TGTGCCAGCCCATTAAGCCCGGGGTCTCCTGGAAACACCATATATTTT. The chain links TRBV19 to TRBJ1-3; the D is unclear. The CDR3 consists of 16 residues. Germline CDR1 reads LNHDA; CDR2 reads SQIVND (reference sequence). V lost 9 bases to trimming and J lost 2 bases, with 20 bases between them.

The gene calls are TRBV7-8 and TRBJ1-2; 9 nucleotides line up with TRBD1. V shed 5 bases, J shed 0 bases, and the junction held 10 bases outside the gene matches. The CDR3 length is 17 residues. Germline-derived CDR1 and CDR2 are SGHVS and FQNEAQ. CDR3 nucleotides: TGTGCCAGCAGCGGTTACAGGGGGCACTCCTCTAACTATGGCTACACCTTC. It yields the protein CASSGYRGHSSNYGYTF.